This T cell receptor beta chain was found in a study of identical twins. TCRdb called the 5' RACE reads again in MiXCR, with one record for every CDR3 protein. Seen here are around 280,000 distinct CDR3 sequences, about 8.9% observed once, and the top ten hold 2.1%. Only healthy Caucasians were included as donors. Between the trimmed V and J ends, which lost 5 bases and 5 bases, there was a span of 9 bases. This CDR3 contains 12 residues. Separately, the same data were catalogued under a study of yellow fever vaccine responses in identical twins. Per that study: As reported, the vaccine T cell response of twins seemed partly convergent and partly personalized.

The chain combines TRBV12-3 or TRBV12-4 with TRBJ2-5; D perhaps matches TRBD2 (6 bases). Sequenced: memory (CD45RO+) T cells sorted from blood. This sequence was found in a woman aged 18-35 years in good health. In DNA form, the CDR3 reads TGTGCCAGCAGTCGGGGGTTTGAGACCCAGTACTTC. This encodes CASSRGFETQYF.